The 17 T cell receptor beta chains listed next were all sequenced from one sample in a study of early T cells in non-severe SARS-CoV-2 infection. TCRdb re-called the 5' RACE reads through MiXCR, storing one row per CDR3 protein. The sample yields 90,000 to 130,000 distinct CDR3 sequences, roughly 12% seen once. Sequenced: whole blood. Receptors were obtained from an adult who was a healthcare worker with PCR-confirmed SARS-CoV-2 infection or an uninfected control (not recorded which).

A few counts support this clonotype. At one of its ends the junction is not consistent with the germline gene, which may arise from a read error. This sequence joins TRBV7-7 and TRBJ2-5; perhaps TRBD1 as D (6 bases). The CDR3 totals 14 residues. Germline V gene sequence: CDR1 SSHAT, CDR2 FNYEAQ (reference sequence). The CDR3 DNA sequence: TGTGCTAGCAGCTTGGCCACAGGGTTTGAGACCCAGTACTTC. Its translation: CASSLATGFETQYF.

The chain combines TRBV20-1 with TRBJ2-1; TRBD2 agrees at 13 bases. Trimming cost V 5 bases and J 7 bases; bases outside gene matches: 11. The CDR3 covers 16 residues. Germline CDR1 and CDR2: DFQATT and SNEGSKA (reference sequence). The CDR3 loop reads CSARTGLAGHENEQFF. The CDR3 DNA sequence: TGCAGTGCTCGAACGGGACTAGCGGGACATGAGAATGAGCAGTTCTTC.

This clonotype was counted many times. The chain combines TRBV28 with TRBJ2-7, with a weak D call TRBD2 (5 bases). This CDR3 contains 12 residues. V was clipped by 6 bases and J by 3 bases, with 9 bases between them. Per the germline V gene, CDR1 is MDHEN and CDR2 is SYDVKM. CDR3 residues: CASSREVYEQYF. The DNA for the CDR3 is TGTGCCAGCAGCCGGGAAGTCTACGAGCAGTACTTC. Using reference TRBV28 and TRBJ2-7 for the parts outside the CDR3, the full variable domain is DVKVTQSSRYLVKRTGEKVFLECVQDMDHENMFWYRQDPGLGLRLIYFSYDVKMKEKGDIPEGYSVSREKKERFSLILESASTNQTSMYLCASSREVYEQYFGPGTRLTVT.

The CDR3 spells CATSDSRKRGAYNEQFF. CDR3 coding DNA: TGTGCCACCAGTGATTCGCGTAAGCGGGGGGCCTACAATGAGCAGTTCTTC. The chain links TRBV24-1 to TRBJ2-1; 9 nucleotides line up with TRBD2. Losses at the gene ends were 2 bases for V and 2 bases for J; bases not matched to a gene: 6. CDR3 size: 17 residues. The germline gives CDR1 KGHDR, CDR2 SFDVKD.

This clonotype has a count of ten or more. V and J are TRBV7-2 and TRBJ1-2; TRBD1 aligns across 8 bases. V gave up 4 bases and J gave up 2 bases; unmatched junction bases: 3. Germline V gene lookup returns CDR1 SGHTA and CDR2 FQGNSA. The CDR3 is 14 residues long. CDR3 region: CASSSDRGNYGYTF. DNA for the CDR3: TGTGCCAGCAGCTCAGACAGGGGAAACTATGGCTACACCTTC.

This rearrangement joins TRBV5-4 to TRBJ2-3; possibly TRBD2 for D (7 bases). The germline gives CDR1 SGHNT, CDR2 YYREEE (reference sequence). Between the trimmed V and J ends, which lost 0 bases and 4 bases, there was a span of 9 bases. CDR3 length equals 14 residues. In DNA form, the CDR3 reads TGTGCCAGCAGCTTGGAGGGGGGGGCAGATACGCAGTATTTT. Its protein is CASSLEGGADTQYF. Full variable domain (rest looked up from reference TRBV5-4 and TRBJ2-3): ETGVTQSPTHLIKTRGQQVTLRCSSQSGHNTVSWYQQALGQGPQFIFQYYREEENGRGNFPPRFSGLQFPNYSSELNVNALELDDSALYLCASSLEGGADTQYFGPGTRLTVL.

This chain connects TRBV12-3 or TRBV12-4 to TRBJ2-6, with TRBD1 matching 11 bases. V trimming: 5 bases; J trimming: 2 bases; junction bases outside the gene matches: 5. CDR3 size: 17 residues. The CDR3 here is CASSPGQGVAGANVLTF. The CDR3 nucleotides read TGTGCCAGCAGTCCGGGACAGGGGGTGGCTGGGGCCAACGTCCTGACTTTC.

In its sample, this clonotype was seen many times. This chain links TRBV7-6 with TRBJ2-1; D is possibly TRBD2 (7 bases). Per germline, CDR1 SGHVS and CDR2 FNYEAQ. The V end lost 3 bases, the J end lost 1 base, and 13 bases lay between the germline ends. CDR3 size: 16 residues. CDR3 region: CASSLGGARSYNEQFF. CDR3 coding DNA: TGTGCCAGCAGCTTGGGGGGGGCGCGGTCCTACAATGAGCAGTTCTTC. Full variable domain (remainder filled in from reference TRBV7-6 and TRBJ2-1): GAGVSQSPRYKVTKRGQDVALRCDPISGHVSLYWYRQALGQGPEFLTYFNYEAQQDKSGLPNDRFSAERPEGSISTLTIQRTEQRDSAMYRCASSLGGARSYNEQFFGPGTRLTVL.

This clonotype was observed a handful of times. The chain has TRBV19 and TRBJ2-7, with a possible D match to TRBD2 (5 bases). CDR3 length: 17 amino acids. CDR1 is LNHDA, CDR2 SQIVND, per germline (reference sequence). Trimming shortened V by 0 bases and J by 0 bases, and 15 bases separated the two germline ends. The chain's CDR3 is CASSIDQPGKDSYEQYF. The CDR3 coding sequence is TGTGCCAGTAGTATAGATCAGCCCGGGAAAGACTCCTACGAGCAGTACTTC.

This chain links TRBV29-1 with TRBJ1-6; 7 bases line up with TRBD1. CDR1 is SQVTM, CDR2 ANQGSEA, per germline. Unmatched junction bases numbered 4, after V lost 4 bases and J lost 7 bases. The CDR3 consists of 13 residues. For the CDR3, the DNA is TGCAGCGTTGGACAGGGTGGAAATTCACCCCTCCACTTT. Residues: CSVGQGGNSPLHF.

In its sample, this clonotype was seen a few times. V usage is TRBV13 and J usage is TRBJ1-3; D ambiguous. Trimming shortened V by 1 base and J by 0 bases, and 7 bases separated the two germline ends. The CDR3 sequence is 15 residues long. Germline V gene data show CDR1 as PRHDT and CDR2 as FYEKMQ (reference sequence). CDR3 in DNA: TGTGCCAGCAGCTTAGCGGGGAGCTCTGGAAACACCATATATTTT. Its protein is CASSLAGSSGNTIYF.

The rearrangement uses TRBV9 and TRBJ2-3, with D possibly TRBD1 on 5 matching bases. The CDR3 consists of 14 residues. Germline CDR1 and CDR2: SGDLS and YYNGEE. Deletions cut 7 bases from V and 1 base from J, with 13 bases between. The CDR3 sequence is CASRLGAGTDTQYF. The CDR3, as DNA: TGTGCCAGCCGCCTTGGGGCGGGCACAGATACGCAGTATTTT.

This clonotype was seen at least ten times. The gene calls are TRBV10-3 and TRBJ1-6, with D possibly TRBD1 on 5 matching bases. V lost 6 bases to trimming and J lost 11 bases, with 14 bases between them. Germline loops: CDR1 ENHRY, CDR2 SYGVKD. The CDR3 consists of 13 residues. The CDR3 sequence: CAISRDLTAPLHF. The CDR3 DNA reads TGTGCCATCAGCAGGGACCTCACGGCACCCCTCCACTTT.

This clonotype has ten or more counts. CDR3 DNA: TGTGCCAGCAGTCGGGTGACCCGGGACAGGATTAATTCACCCCTCCACTTT. Protein product: CASSRVTRDRINSPLHF. The chain links TRBV27 to TRBJ1-6; TRBD1 matches 8 bases. V shed 5 bases and J 6 bases; nucleotides not matched to a gene: 12. CDR1 and CDR2 from the germline V gene are MNHEY and SMNVEV (reference sequence). The length of the CDR3 is 17 residues.

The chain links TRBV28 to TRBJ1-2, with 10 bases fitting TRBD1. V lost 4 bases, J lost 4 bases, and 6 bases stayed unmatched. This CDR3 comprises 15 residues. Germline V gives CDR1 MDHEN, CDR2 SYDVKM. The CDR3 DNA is TGTGCCAGCAGTTACGGGACAGGGGAGACCTATGGCTACACCTTC. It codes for CASSYGTGETYGYTF.

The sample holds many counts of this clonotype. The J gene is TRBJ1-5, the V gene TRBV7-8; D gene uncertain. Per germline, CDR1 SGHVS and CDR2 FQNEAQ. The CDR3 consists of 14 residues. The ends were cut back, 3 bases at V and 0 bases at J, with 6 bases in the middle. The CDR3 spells CASSFRDSNQPQHF. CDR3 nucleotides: TGTGCCAGCAGCTTTAGAGATAGCAATCAGCCCCAGCATTTT.

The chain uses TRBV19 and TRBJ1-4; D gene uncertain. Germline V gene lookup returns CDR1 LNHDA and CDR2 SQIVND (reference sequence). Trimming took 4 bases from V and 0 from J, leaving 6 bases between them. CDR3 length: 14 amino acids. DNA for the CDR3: TGTGCCAGTAGTAGCCGGGCAACTAATGAAAAACTGTTTTTT. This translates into CASSSRATNEKLFF.